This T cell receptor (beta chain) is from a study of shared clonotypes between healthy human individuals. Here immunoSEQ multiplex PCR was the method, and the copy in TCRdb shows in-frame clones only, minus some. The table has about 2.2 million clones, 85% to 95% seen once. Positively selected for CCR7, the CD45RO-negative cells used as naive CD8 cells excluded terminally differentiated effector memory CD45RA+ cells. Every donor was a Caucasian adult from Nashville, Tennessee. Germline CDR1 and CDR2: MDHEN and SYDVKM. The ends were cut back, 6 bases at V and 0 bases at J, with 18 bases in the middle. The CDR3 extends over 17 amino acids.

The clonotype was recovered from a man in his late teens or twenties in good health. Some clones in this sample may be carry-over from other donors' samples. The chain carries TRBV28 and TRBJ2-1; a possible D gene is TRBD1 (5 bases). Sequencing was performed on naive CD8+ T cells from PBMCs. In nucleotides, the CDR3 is TGTGCCAGCAGGCACCGGGCAGGGCTAAGCTCCTACAATGAGCAGTTCTTC. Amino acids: CASRHRAGLSSYNEQFF.